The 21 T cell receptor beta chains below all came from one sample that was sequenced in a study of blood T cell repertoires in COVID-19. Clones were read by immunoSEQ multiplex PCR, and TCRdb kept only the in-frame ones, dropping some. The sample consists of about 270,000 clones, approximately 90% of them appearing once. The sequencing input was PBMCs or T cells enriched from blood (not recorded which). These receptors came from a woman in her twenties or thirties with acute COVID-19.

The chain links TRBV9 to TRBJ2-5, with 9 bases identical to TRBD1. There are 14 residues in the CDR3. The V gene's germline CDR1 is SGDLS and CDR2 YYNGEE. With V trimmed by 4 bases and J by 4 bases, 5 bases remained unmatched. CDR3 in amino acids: CASSTDRGSETQYF. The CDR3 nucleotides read TGTGCCAGCAGCACCGACAGGGGGTCAGAGACCCAGTACTTC. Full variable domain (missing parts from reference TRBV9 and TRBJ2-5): DSGVTQTPKHLITATGQRVTLRCSPRSGDLSVYWYQQSLDQGLQFLIQYYNGEERAKGNILERFSAQQFPDLHSELNLSSLELGDSALYFCASSTDRGSETQYFGPGTRLLVL.

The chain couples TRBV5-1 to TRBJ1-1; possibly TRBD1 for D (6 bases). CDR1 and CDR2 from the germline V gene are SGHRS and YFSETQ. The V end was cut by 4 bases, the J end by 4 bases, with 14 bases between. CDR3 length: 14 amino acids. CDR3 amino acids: CASSPTGSSTEAFF. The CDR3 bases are TGCGCCAGCAGCCCCACAGGGAGTAGCACTGAAGCTTTCTTT.

CDR3 DNA sequence: TGTGCCAGCGGGGGGAGCTATGGCTACACCTTC. Encoded protein: CASGGSYGYTF. V is TRBV2 and J is TRBJ1-2; a weak D match, TRBD1 (5 bases). The CDR3 sequence is 11 residues long. V gave up 8 bases and J gave up 4 bases, with 8 bases separating them. Germline V gives CDR1 SNHLY, CDR2 FYNNEI.

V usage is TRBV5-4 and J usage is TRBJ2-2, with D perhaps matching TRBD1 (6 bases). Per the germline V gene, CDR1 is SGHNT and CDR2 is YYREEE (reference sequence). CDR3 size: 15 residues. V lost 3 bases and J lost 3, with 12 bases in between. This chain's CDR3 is CASSSPGEYTGELFF. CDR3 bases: TGTGCCAGCAGCTCCCCAGGGGAGTACACCGGGGAGCTGTTTTTT. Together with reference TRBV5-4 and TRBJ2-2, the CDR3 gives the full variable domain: ETGVTQSPTHLIKTRGQQVTLRCSSQSGHNTVSWYQQALGQGPQFIFQYYREEENGRGNFPPRFSGLQFPNYSSELNVNALELDDSALYLCASSSPGEYTGELFFGEGSRLTVL.

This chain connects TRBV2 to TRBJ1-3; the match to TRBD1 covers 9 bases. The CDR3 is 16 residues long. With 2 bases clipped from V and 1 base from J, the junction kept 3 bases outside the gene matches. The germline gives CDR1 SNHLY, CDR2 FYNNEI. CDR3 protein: CASSEQGQGSGNTIYF. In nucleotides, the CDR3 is TGTGCCAGCAGTGAACAGGGACAGGGTTCTGGAAACACCATATATTTT.

CDR3 region: CASSLIGSGQGLREAFF. The CDR3 DNA is TGTGCCAGCAGCTTAATTGGGTCCGGACAGGGCTTGCGTGAAGCTTTCTTT. The chain uses TRBV7-8 and TRBJ1-1, with 8 bases matching TRBD1. The V and J ends lost 2 bases and 7 bases, in that order; junction bases with no gene match: 15. The CDR3 sequence is 17 residues long. Germline V gives CDR1 SGHVS, CDR2 FQNEAQ.

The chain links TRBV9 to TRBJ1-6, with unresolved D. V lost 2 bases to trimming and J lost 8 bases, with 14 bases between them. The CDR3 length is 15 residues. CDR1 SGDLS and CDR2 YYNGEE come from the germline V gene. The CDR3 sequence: CASSVNPAGDSPLHF. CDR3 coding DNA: TGTGCCAGCAGCGTTAACCCCGCGGGTGATTCACCCCTCCACTTT.

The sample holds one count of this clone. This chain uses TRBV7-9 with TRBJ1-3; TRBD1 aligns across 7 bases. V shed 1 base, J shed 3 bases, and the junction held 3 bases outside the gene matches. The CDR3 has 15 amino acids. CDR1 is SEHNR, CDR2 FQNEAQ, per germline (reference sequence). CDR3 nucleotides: TGTGCCAGCAGCTTAGGAGGGGGCATTGGAAACACCATATATTTT. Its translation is CASSLGGGIGNTIYF.

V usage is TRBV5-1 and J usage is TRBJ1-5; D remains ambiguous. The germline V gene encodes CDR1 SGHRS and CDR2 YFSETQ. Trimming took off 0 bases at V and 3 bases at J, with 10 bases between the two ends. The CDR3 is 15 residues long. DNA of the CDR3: TGCGCCAGCAGCTTGGCACCCGCGAACAATCAGCCCCAGCATTTT. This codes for CASSLAPANNQPQHF.

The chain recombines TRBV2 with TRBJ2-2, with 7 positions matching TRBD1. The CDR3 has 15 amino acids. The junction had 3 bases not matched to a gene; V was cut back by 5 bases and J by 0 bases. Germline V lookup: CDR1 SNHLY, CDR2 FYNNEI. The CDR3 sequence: CASSRQGSNTGELFF. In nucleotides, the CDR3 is TGTGCCAGCAGTCGACAGGGATCGAACACCGGGGAGCTGTTTTTT. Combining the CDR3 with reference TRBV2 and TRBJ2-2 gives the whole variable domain EPEVTQTPSHQVTQMGQEVILRCVPISNHLYFYWYRQILGQKVEFLVSFYNNEISEKSEIFDDQFSVERPDGSNFTLKIRSTKLEDSAMYFCASSRQGSNTGELFFGEGSRLTVL.

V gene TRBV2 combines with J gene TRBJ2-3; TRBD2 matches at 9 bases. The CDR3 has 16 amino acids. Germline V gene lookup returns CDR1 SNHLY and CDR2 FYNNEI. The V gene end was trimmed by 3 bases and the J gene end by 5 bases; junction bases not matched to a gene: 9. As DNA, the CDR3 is TGTGCCAGCAGTGACCGCGGCGGGAGGGCCCAAGATACGCAGTATTTT. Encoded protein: CASSDRGGRAQDTQYF. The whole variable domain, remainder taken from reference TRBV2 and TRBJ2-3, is EPEVTQTPSHQVTQMGQEVILRCVPISNHLYFYWYRQILGQKVEFLVSFYNNEISEKSEIFDDQFSVERPDGSNFTLKIRSTKLEDSAMYFCASSDRGGRAQDTQYFGPGTRLTVL.

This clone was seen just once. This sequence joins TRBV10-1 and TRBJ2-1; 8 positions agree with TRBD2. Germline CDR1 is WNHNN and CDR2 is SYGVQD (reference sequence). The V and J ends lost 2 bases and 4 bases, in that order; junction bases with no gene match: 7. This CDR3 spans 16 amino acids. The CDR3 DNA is TGCGCCAGCAGTGAGGCCGCGGGAGGTACGTACAATGAGCAGTTCTTC. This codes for CASSEAAGGTYNEQFF.

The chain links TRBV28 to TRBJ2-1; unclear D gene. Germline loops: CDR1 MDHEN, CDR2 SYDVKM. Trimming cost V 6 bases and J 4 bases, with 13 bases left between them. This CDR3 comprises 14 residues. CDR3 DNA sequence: TGTGCCAGCAGAGAGGAAGGTAGTTACAATGAGCAGTTCTTC. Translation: CASREEGSYNEQFF. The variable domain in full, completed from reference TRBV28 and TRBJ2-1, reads DVKVTQSSRYLVKRTGEKVFLECVQDMDHENMFWYRQDPGLGLRLIYFSYDVKMKEKGDIPEGYSVSREKKERFSLILESASTNQTSMYLCASREEGSYNEQFFGPGTRLTVL.

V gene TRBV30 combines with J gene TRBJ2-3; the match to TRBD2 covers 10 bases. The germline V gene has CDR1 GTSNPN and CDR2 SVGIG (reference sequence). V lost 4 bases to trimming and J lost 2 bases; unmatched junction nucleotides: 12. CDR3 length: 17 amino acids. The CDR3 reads CAWTITRTSGYTDTQYF. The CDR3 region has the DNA TGTGCCTGGACCATTACTAGGACTAGCGGTTACACAGATACGCAGTATTTT.

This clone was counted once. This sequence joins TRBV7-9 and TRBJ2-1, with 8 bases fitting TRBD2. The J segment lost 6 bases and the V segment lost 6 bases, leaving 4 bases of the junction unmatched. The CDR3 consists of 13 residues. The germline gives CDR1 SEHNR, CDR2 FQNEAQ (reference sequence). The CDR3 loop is CASRPGTSNEQFF. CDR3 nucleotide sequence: TGTGCCAGCAGGCCCGGGACTAGCAATGAGCAGTTCTTC.

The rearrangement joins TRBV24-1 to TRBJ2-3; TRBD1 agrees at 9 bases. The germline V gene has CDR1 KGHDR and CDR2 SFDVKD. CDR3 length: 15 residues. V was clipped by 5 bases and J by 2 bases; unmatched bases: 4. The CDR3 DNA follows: TGTGCCACCAGTGGTAACAGGGGGCCCACAGATACGCAGTATTTT. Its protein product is CATSGNRGPTDTQYF.

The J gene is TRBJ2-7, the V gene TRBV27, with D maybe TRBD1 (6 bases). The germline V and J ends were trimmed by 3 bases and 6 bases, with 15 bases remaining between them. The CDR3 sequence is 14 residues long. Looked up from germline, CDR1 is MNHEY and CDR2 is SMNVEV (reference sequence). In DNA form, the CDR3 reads TGTGCCAGCAGTTTGTGGGGGCAAGGGCCCGAGCAGTACTTC. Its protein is CASSLWGQGPEQYF.

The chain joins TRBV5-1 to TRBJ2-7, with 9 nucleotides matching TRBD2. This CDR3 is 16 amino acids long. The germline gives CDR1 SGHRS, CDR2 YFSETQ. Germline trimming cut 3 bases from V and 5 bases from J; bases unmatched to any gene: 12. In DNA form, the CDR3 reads TGCGCCAGCAGCTCGGGATTTAGCGGGAGTTTGGACGAGCAGTACTTC. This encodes CASSSGFSGSLDEQYF.

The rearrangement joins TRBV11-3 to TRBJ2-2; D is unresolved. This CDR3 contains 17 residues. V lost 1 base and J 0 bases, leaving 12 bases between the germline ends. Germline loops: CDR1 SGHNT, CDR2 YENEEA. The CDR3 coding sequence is TGTGCCAGCAGCTTAGCCCCCGCAGGCGCGAACACCGGGGAGCTGTTTTTT. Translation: CASSLAPAGANTGELFF.

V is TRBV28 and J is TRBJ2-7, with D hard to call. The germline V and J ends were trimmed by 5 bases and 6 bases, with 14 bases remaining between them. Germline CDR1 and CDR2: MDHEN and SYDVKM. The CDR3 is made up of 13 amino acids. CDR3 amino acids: CASSQYSSGEQYF. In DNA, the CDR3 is TGTGCCAGCAGTCAGTACAGCTCAGGCGAGCAGTACTTC.

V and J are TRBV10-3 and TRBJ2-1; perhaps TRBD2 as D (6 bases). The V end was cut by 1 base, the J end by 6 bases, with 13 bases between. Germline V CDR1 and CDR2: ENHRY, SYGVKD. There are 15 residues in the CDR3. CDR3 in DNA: TGTGCCATCAGTGAGTTGTATCAGGGAGGCAATGAGCAGTTCTTC. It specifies CAISELYQGGNEQFF.